This T cell receptor (beta chain) was documented in a study of T cell repertoires in cytomegalovirus infection. Study-level background: An indication of both CMV infection and matching HLA type came from public TCR beta signatures. Points from the study as a whole: The cumulative frequency of public TCR beta families distinguished individuals who carried CMV together with the relevant HLA. HLA-C-restricted CMV clonotypes gave the most frequent clonotype in two of eight donors.

Germline lookup yields CDR1 SGHVS and CDR2 FNYEAQ. Between the trimmed V and J ends, which lost 1 base and 5 bases, there was a span of 8 bases. The CDR3 totals 13 residues. TCRdb called the reads again in MiXCR, with one record for every CDR3 protein. The repertoire has a few hundred thousand distinct CDR3 sequences, approximately 15% of them found once; the top ten carry approximately 44%. This clonotype was counted ten times or more. Antigen specificity is unknown. The chain joins TRBV7-6 to TRBJ2-5, with D hard to call. This clonotype originated in a human donor in good health (CMV status not recorded). Some clones in this sample may be carry-over from other donors' samples. The source material was CD8+ T cells from PBMCs. The DNA of the CDR3 is TGTGCCAGCAGCTTAGTTAGGAGTGAGACCCAGTACTTC. This translates into CASSLVRSETQYF.